One sample yielded the 27 T cell receptor beta chains listed below, sequenced in a study of OX40 agonist ivuxolimab in advanced cancers. TCRdb's table, derived via immunoSEQ multiplex PCR, lists solely in-frame clones and lacks some. The sample carries about 48,000 clones, about 90% recorded once. This sample comprised CD4+ or CD8+ T cells sorted from blood, obtained in a trial of the OX40 agonist ivuxolimab. These receptor sequences come from an adult with an advanced solid tumor such as melanoma, head and neck, liver or kidney cancer.

The V call is TRBV30, the J call TRBJ2-3; 10 nucleotides line up with TRBD1. This CDR3 is 22 amino acids long. The ends lost 1 base at V and 0 bases at J; junction bases unmatched: 22. Germline V lookup: CDR1 GTSNPN, CDR2 SVGIG (reference sequence). CDR3 DNA sequence: TGTGCCTGGAGTGCATACCTAAACCTCAATGACAGGGGGCAAACGAGCACAGATACGCAGTATTTT. It specifies CAWSAYLNLNDRGQTSTDTQYF.

The gene calls are TRBV27 and TRBJ2-7, with D possibly matching TRBD1 (5 bases). The ends were cut back, 6 bases at V and 2 bases at J, with 17 bases in the middle. The CDR3 covers 15 residues. Germline assignment: CDR1 MNHEY and CDR2 SMNVEV (reference sequence). CDR3 protein: CASSHSQGSAYEQYF. Written as DNA, the CDR3 is TGTGCCAGCAGCCATTCTCAGGGATCGGCCTACGAGCAGTACTTC.

The chain links TRBV27 to TRBJ2-1; D gene ambiguous. Germline V gene lookup returns CDR1 MNHEY and CDR2 SMNVEV (reference sequence). The CDR3 spans 15 residues. The V end was cut by 5 bases, the J end by 8 bases, with 19 bases between. Here the CDR3 DNA reads TGTGCCAGCAGTGCACCCAACGACGGGTATCATGAGCAGTTCTTC. Residues: CASSAPNDGYHEQFF.

In regard to this clone: The sample carries other DNA sequences with the same CDR3. V is TRBV27 and J is TRBJ2-7; D gene uncertain. Trimming cost V 2 bases and J 7 bases, with 6 bases left between them. The CDR3 is 11 amino acids. Germline V CDR1 and CDR2: MNHEY, SMNVEV (reference sequence). The CDR3 region has the DNA TGTGCCAGCAGTTTAGGTGGGGAGCAGTACTTC. Residues: CASSLGGEQYF.

The table lists this clone with a count of one. This chain uses TRBV7-2 with TRBJ2-5, with 9 positions matching TRBD1. Germline values: CDR1 SGHTA, CDR2 FQGNSA. With V trimmed by 6 bases and J by 5 bases, 4 bases remained unmatched. The CDR3 consists of 13 residues. The CDR3 region is CASRHRGHETQYF. Written as DNA, the CDR3 is TGTGCCAGCAGGCACAGGGGGCACGAGACCCAGTACTTC.

The J gene is TRBJ1-2, the V gene TRBV19; possibly TRBD1 for D (5 bases). The V gene's germline CDR1 is LNHDA and CDR2 SQIVND (reference sequence). CDR3 size: 15 residues. The V and J ends lost 3 bases and 7 bases respectively, with 18 bases between them. Here the CDR3 reads CASSIPPLGESGYTF. The CDR3 bases are TGTGCCAGTAGTATCCCCCCGTTGGGGGAGTCTGGCTACACCTTC. The whole variable domain, filled in from reference TRBV19 and TRBJ1-2, reads DGGITQSPKYLFRKEGQNVTLSCEQNLNHDAMYWYRQDPGQGLRLIYYSQIVNDFQKGDIAEGYSVSREKKESFPLTVTSAQKNPTAFYLCASSIPPLGESGYTFGSGTRLTVV.

CDR3 loop: CASSLGGQGKLFF. CDR3 bases: TGTGCCAGCAGCTTAGGGGGGCAAGGGAAACTGTTTTTT. V and J are TRBV7-9 and TRBJ1-4; TRBD1 is a possible D gene (6 bases). Germline V gives CDR1 SEHNR, CDR2 FQNEAQ (reference sequence). V was cut by 1 base and J by 11 bases, with 11 bases left in between. The length of the CDR3 is 13 residues.

The V and J genes are TRBV11-2 and TRBJ1-5; tentative D call: TRBD1 (6 bases). V lost 1 base and J lost 2, with 6 bases in between. Germline V gene lookup returns CDR1 SGHAT and CDR2 FQNNGV. This CDR3 comprises 14 residues. This CDR3 is CASSLGQGNQPQHF. The CDR3 nucleotides are TGTGCCAGCAGCTTAGGACAGGGCAATCAGCCCCAGCATTTT. The entire variable domain, with the rest obtained from reference TRBV11-2 and TRBJ1-5, is as follows: EAGVAQSPRYKIIEKRQSVAFWCNPISGHATLYWYQQILGQGPKLLIQFQNNGVVDDSQLPKDRFSAERLKGVDSTLKIQPAKLEDSAVYLCASSLGQGNQPQHFGDGTRLSIL.

This clone was seen just once. This chain connects TRBV4-2 to TRBJ2-5; 7 bases map to TRBD1. This CDR3 comprises 13 residues. Trimming at V came to 3 bases and at J to 5 bases, leaving 3 bases not matched to a gene. From germline, CDR1 is LGHNA and CDR2 YNFKEQ. The CDR3 DNA is TGTGCCAGCAGCCAGTACAGGGGTGAGACCCAGTACTTC. Its translation: CASSQYRGETQYF.

This clone was counted between two and nine times. V gene TRBV10-2 combines with J gene TRBJ2-1; the D gene is possibly TRBD2 (5 bases). The germline V gene encodes CDR1 WSHSY and CDR2 SAAADI. Trimming removed 4 bases from V and 3 bases from J, with 10 bases in between. CDR3 length: 14 amino acids. CDR3 bases: TGCGCCAGCAGTGTCGGGAACTTCTACAATGAGCAGTTCTTC. Translating gives CASSVGNFYNEQFF.

In regard to this clone: The CDR3 carries no conserved terminal phenylalanine or tryptophan, so it likely arises from a read error. No DNA is shown, since the ends of the CDR3 on it are uncertain; the CDR3 is the one TCRdb lists. The chain couples TRBV19 to TRBJ1-5; TRBD1 is taken as the D call from the table, unchecked against the DNA. Germline CDR1 LNHDA, CDR2 SQIVND (reference sequence). The CDR3 contains 11 residues when both ends are counted. The CDR3 region is CASSSRDTGGH.

The J gene is TRBJ1-5, the V gene TRBV2; D is undetermined. The CDR3 runs to 12 residues. The ends were cut back, 2 bases at V and 3 bases at J, with 2 bases in the middle. Germline V gene data show CDR1 as SNHLY and CDR2 as FYNNEI. In DNA form, the CDR3 reads TGTGCCAGCAGTGAAAACAATCAGCCCCAGCATTTT. As protein: CASSENNQPQHF.

The chain recombines TRBV28 with TRBJ2-6; 8 bases align to TRBD1. Germline values: CDR1 MDHEN, CDR2 SYDVKM. Unmatched junction bases numbered 2, after V lost 6 bases and J lost 4 bases. The CDR3 loop spans 14 amino acids. CDR3 loop: CASSRGLGANVLTF. In DNA, the CDR3 is TGTGCCAGCAGCAGGGGGCTAGGGGCCAACGTCCTGACTTTC.

The CDR3: CASSPRLAGGIQETQYF. CDR3 nucleotide sequence: TGCGCCAGCAGCCCCAGGCTAGCGGGGGGAATCCAAGAGACCCAGTACTTC. V usage is TRBV4-1 and J usage is TRBJ2-5, with 11 bases aligning to TRBD2. The CDR3 totals 17 residues. Germline-derived CDR1 and CDR2 are MGHRA and YSYEKL. J was trimmed by 1 base and V by 4 bases; bases with no gene match: 8.

The rearrangement uses TRBV7-2 and TRBJ2-5; 9 bases are shared with TRBD2. Germline V CDR1 and CDR2: SGHTA, FQGNSA. This CDR3 comprises 13 residues. The trim removed 6 bases at V and 5 bases at J, leaving 4 bases unmatched. The CDR3 region is CASRSGGSETQYF. The CDR3, as DNA: TGTGCCAGCAGAAGCGGGGGGAGCGAGACCCAGTACTTC. The entire variable domain, with the rest obtained from reference TRBV7-2 and TRBJ2-5, is as follows: GAGVSQSPSNKVTEKGKDVELRCDPISGHTALYWYRQSLGQGLEFLIYFQGNSAPDKSGLPSDRFSAERTGGSVSTLTIQRTQQEDSAVYLCASRSGGSETQYFGPGTRLLVL.

This rearrangement joins TRBV28 to TRBJ2-7; D may be TRBD1 (5 bases). Looked up from germline, CDR1 is MDHEN and CDR2 is SYDVKM. Between the trimmed V and J ends, which lost 7 bases and 3 bases, there was a span of 13 bases. The length of the CDR3 is 13 residues. CDR3 amino acids: CASIPQGDYEQYF. Here the CDR3 DNA reads TGTGCCAGCATCCCCCAAGGGGACTACGAGCAGTACTTC.

The chain is built from TRBV7-9 and TRBJ2-1, with D possibly called TRBD1 or TRBD2 (6 bases each). This CDR3 is 15 amino acids long. The germline gives CDR1 SEHNR, CDR2 FQNEAQ (reference sequence). V gave up 0 bases and J gave up 3 bases, with 9 bases separating them. For the CDR3, the DNA is TGTGCCAGCAGCTTAGCGGGGGGCGACTACAATGAGCAGTTCTTC. Translating it yields CASSLAGGDYNEQFF.

The genes are TRBV4-3 and TRBJ2-3; D possibly corresponds to TRBD1 (5 bases). The germline V gene has CDR1 LGHNA and CDR2 YSLEER. The V gene lost 3 bases and the J gene lost 2 bases, with 6 bases spanning the gap. CDR3 length: 13 residues. In DNA, the CDR3 is TGCGCCAGCAGCCAGGGGCACACAGATACGCAGTATTTT. The encoded protein is CASSQGHTDTQYF.

The V gene is TRBV6-5, the J gene TRBJ1-2; the D gene is possibly TRBD1 (5 bases). Germline V gene data show CDR1 as MNHEY and CDR2 as SVGAGI. The ends were cut back, 6 bases at V and 6 bases at J, with 14 bases in the middle. The CDR3 contains 13 residues. CDR3: CASRTAWGNGYTF. DNA for the CDR3: TGTGCCAGCAGGACGGCTTGGGGGAATGGCTACACCTTC.

This clone showed up just once. This rearrangement joins TRBV9 to TRBJ2-2, with D tentatively TRBD1 (6 bases). V gave up 4 bases and J gave up 0 bases, with 16 bases separating them. The germline gives CDR1 SGDLS, CDR2 YYNGEE. The CDR3 totals 17 residues. DNA for the CDR3: TGTGCCAGCAGCACTCGAACGACAGGACCGAACACCGGGGAGCTGTTTTTT. It codes for CASSTRTTGPNTGELFF.

The V call is TRBV13, the J call TRBJ1-6; 10 nucleotides align to TRBD1. The trim removed 5 bases at V and 8 bases at J, leaving 6 bases unmatched. Germline V gene data show CDR1 as PRHDT and CDR2 as FYEKMQ (reference sequence). The CDR3 loop spans 15 amino acids. The CDR3 sequence: CASSGPGQGDSPLHF. CDR3 bases: TGTGCCAGCAGCGGACCCGGACAGGGGGATTCACCCCTCCACTTT.

This chain joins TRBV4-3 and TRBJ2-5; D is uncertain. Germline CDR1 is LGHNA and CDR2 is YSLEER. V was cut by 4 bases and J by 5 bases, with 11 bases left in between. The CDR3 spans 13 residues. The DNA of the CDR3 is TGCGCCAGCAGCCCCAAGATACTGGAGACCCAGTACTTC. Protein product: CASSPKILETQYF.

V usage is TRBV28 and J usage is TRBJ1-2, with D unresolved. Germline lookup yields CDR1 MDHEN and CDR2 SYDVKM. The CDR3 extends over 11 amino acids. V was shortened by 2 bases and J by 3 bases, with 1 base between the two germline ends. In nucleotides, the CDR3 is TGTGCCAGCAGTTTAGACTATGGCTACACCTTC. Amino acid sequence: CASSLDYGYTF.

The V and J genes are TRBV6-5 and TRBJ1-1; 10 bases agree with TRBD1. This CDR3 has 15 residues. V was clipped by 8 bases and J by 3 bases; unmatched bases: 9. CDR1 and CDR2 from the germline V gene are MNHEY and SVGAGI. The CDR3 region is CASRDRGFLDTEAFF. CDR3 nucleotide sequence: TGTGCCAGCCGGGACAGGGGATTTTTGGACACTGAAGCTTTCTTT.

The rearrangement joins TRBV28 to TRBJ2-1; 8 positions agree with TRBD2. The junction had 13 bases not matched to a gene; V was cut back by 6 bases and J by 0 bases. This CDR3 has 18 residues. CDR1 and CDR2 from the germline V gene are MDHEN and SYDVKM. The CDR3 sequence is CASRSGLAALSSYNEQFF. As DNA, the CDR3 is TGTGCCAGCAGGTCCGGACTAGCCGCATTGAGCTCCTACAATGAGCAGTTCTTC. Filled out from reference TRBV28 and TRBJ2-1, the complete variable domain reads DVKVTQSSRYLVKRTGEKVFLECVQDMDHENMFWYRQDPGLGLRLIYFSYDVKMKEKGDIPEGYSVSREKKERFSLILESASTNQTSMYLCASRSGLAALSSYNEQFFGPGTRLTVL.

V gene TRBV19 combines with J gene TRBJ1-2; D is uncertain. The V end was cut by 10 bases, the J end by 6 bases, with 12 bases between. Germline V gene lookup returns CDR1 LNHDA and CDR2 SQIVND (reference sequence). The CDR3 runs 11 residues. The CDR3 loop is CATELGDGYTF. The DNA of the CDR3 is TGTGCCACCGAGTTGGGAGATGGCTACACCTTC.

The rearrangement uses TRBV4-3 and TRBJ1-2; no reliable D call. The V gene's germline CDR1 is LGHNA and CDR2 YSLEER. V was clipped by 0 bases and J by 5 bases, with 13 bases between them. CDR3 length: 15 amino acids. In DNA form, the CDR3 reads TGCGCCAGCAGCCAAGATGTAAGGCAGGAGTATGGCTACACCTTC. Protein: CASSQDVRQEYGYTF.